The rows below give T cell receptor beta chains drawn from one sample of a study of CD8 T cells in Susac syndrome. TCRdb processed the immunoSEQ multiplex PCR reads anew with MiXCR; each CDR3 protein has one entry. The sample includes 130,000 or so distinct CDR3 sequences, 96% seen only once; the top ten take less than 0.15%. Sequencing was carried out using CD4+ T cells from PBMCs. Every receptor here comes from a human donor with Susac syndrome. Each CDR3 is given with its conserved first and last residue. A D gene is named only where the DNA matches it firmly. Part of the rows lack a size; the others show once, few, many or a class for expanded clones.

TGTGCCAGCAGCCGGGGGGGACAGGGGAGGGAGACCCAGTACTTC	CASSRGGQGRETQYF	TRBV7-2	TRBD1	TRBJ2-5	NA
TGCAGCGCCCAAGGTCGGTCGGGACCCACAGATACGCAGTATTTT	CSAQGRSGPTDTQYF	TRBV29-1	NA	TRBJ2-3	NA
TGTGCCTGGAGTGAGGGGGCGCGCGAAAAACTGTTTTTT	CAWSEGAREKLFF	TRBV30	TRBD1	TRBJ1-4	NA
TGCAGCGTTGAAGTCCCCCTAGCGGGAGTCCAGGACAATGAGCAGTTCTTC	CSVEVPLAGVQDNEQFF	TRBV29-1	TRBD2	TRBJ2-1	NA
TGTGCCAGCAGTCACACAGGGACCTACGAGCAGTACTTC	CASSHTGTYEQYF	TRBV28	NA	TRBJ2-7	NA
TGCGCCAGCAGCCTATCGACAGGCGTCTTCACTGAAGCTTTCTTT	CASSLSTGVFTEAFF	TRBV5-1	NA	TRBJ1-1	NA
TGCAGTCTGGGGGGGGGCACCTCTGGAAACACCATATATTTT	CSLGGGTSGNTIYF	TRBV20-1	NA	TRBJ1-3	NA
TGTGCCAGCATCAGACTAACGAGGGCAGGGGACACTGAAGCTTTCTTT	CASIRLTRAGDTEAFF	TRBV27	NA	TRBJ1-1	NA
TGTGCCAGCAGTACCCGGGGAGATCAGCCCCAGCATTTT	CASSTRGDQPQHF	TRBV12-3/TRBV12-4	NA	TRBJ1-5	NA
TGCAGTGCTAGCCGGGACAGGCTAACCGAGCAGTACTTC	CSASRDRLTEQYF	TRBV20-1	TRBD1	TRBJ2-7	NA
TGTGCCAGCAGCAATCTAGGGGTATACTCCTACGAGCAGTACTTC	CASSNLGVYSYEQYF	TRBV5-5	NA	TRBJ2-7	NA
TGTGCCAGCAGCTTAACCGTTGGGTCCTCCTACAATGAGCAGTTCTTC	CASSLTVGSSYNEQFF	TRBV7-3	NA	TRBJ2-1	NA
TGTGCCAGCAGCTCGGGCCAATACAGCACAGATACGCAGTATTTT	CASSSGQYSTDTQYF	TRBV5-4	NA	TRBJ2-3	NA
TGTGCCAGCAGCTTCGACAGACAGACCCAGTACTTC	CASSFDRQTQYF	TRBV5-4	NA	TRBJ2-5	NA
TGCAGTGCTAGGAGGGTTTACGAGCAGTACTTC	CSARRVYEQYF	TRBV20-1	NA	TRBJ2-7	NA
TGCAGCGTTGCAGGGCCCCTAGCGACCCAAGAGACCCAGTACTTC	CSVAGPLATQETQYF	TRBV29-1	NA	TRBJ2-5	NA
TGTGCCAGTAGTCACAGGGGGCTGGACGAAAAACTGTTTTTT	CASSHRGLDEKLFF	TRBV19	TRBD1	TRBJ1-4	NA
TGTGCCAGCAGCGACAGGCTGGTTGAAAAACTGTTTTTT	CASSDRLVEKLFF	TRBV7-9	NA	TRBJ1-4	NA
TGTGCCTGGACCGCCGGGAACTACAATGAGCAGTTCTTC	CAWTAGNYNEQFF	TRBV30	NA	TRBJ2-1	NA
TGTGCCAGCAGCCAAGAAGGCAGGCCCGTAGGTGAAGCTTTCTTT	CASSQEGRPVGEAFF	TRBV3-1	NA	TRBJ1-1	NA
TGTGCCAGCAGCCAGGTTAGCGGGAGGAACACCGGGGAGCTGTTTTTT	CASSQVSGRNTGELFF	TRBV4-2	TRBD2	TRBJ2-2	NA
TGTGCCAGCAGCTCAGGACACCTTTCTTCTGAGACCCAGTACTTC	CASSSGHLSSETQYF	TRBV7-6	NA	TRBJ2-5	NA
TGTGCCTGGAGCCTAGGGGCCAAACCGGGTGAGCAGTTCTTC	CAWSLGAKPGEQFF	TRBV30	NA	TRBJ2-1	NA
TGTGCCACCAGCAGATGGACTAGCGGGACGTCCTACGAGCAGTACTTC	CATSRWTSGTSYEQYF	TRBV15	TRBD2	TRBJ2-7	NA
TGCAGCGTCCAGGGGGCTAATGAAAAACTGTTTTTT	CSVQGANEKLFF	TRBV29-1	TRBD1	TRBJ1-4	NA
TGTGCCAGCAGCGACAGGGTCGCCCACGAGCAGTACTTC	CASSDRVAHEQYF	TRBV7-2	TRBD1	TRBJ2-7	NA
TGTGCCAGCAGCTTGCTGGACAGGGGGCAACAAGGGGAGCAGTTCTTC	CASSLLDRGQQGEQFF	TRBV5-6	TRBD1	TRBJ2-1	once
TGTGCCAGCAGTTTAGGGGAAACCCTGAGGCAGTTCTTC	CASSLGETLRQFF	TRBV12-3/TRBV12-4	NA	TRBJ2-1	NA
TGTGCCAGTAGTAGGGGGCAGAACACTGAAGCTTTCTTT	CASSRGQNTEAFF	TRBV19	NA	TRBJ1-1	NA
TGTGCCAGCAGCGTATATAGCGGGGGCTTCCAAGAGACCCAGTACTTC	CASSVYSGGFQETQYF	TRBV9	TRBD2	TRBJ2-5	NA
TGTGCCACCAGTGGTGGGGGCGCGGGCAAAAACATTCAGTACTTC	CATSGGGAGKNIQYF	TRBV24-1	NA	TRBJ2-4	NA
TGTGCCACCGGCGGGAGTGGAAGCAATGAGCAGTTCTTC	CATGGSGSNEQFF	TRBV10-3	TRBD2	TRBJ2-1	NA